These 15 T cell receptor beta chains originate from one sample sequenced in a study of blood T cell repertoires in COVID-19. The assay was immunoSEQ multiplex PCR, and TCRdb's table has in-frame clones only and misses some. The sample lists more than 95,000 clones; roughly 79% were seen once. Sequencing used peripheral blood. These receptors all come from a man older than 75 with acute or convalescent COVID-19.

J is TRBJ1-6 and V is TRBV5-6; no definite D call. CDR1 is SGHDT, CDR2 YYEEEE, per germline. This CDR3 spans 15 amino acids. V lost 4 bases and J 6 bases, leaving 14 bases between the germline ends. This CDR3 is CASSPRRDFNSPLHF. CDR3 nucleotides: TGTGCCAGCAGCCCTCGCCGGGATTTTAATTCACCCCTCCACTTT. The whole variable domain, filled in from reference TRBV5-6 and TRBJ1-6, reads DAGVTQSPTHLIKTRGQQVTLRCSPKSGHDTVSWYQQALGQGPQFIFQYYEEEERQRGNFPDRFSGHQFPNYSSELNVNALLLGDSALYLCASSPRRDFNSPLHFGNGTRLTVT.

CDR3 bases: TGTGCCTTTGGGGGGACAGGGGCCTACGAGCAGTACTTC. Protein: CAFGGTGAYEQYF. The rearrangement uses TRBV30 and TRBJ2-7; 10 bases align to TRBD1. V was pared by 7 bases and J by 2 bases, with 5 bases of the junction left unmatched. CDR3 length equals 13 residues. Germline loops: CDR1 GTSNPN, CDR2 SVGIG (reference sequence).

This sequence joins TRBV2 and TRBJ1-5; D is perhaps TRBD1 (5 bases). The CDR3 runs 15 residues. The V end lost 6 bases, the J end lost 2 bases, and 14 bases lay between the germline ends. CDR1 and CDR2 (germline): SNHLY, FYNNEI. The CDR3 spells CASRAGSGGNQPQHF. The CDR3 DNA reads as TGTGCCAGCAGGGCAGGGTCGGGTGGCAATCAGCCCCAGCATTTT.

The rearrangement joins TRBV7-2 to TRBJ2-1; 14 positions match TRBD2. The CDR3 is 18 residues long. Trimming removed 4 bases from V and 2 bases from J; junction bases left unmatched: 7. CDR1 and CDR2 from the germline V gene are SGHTA and FQGNSA. The CDR3 DNA follows: TGTGCCAGCAGCTCCGGGACTAGCGGGAGCCCCGCCTACAATGAGCAGTTCTTC. This translates into CASSSGTSGSPAYNEQFF.

The rearrangement links TRBV7-8 to TRBJ2-7, with 11 bases matching TRBD2. Trimming cost V 3 bases and J 0 bases; bases outside gene matches: 10. The CDR3 is 18 amino acids. Looked up from germline, CDR1 is SGHVS and CDR2 is FQNEAQ. The CDR3 protein is CASSFATSGEGSSYEQYF. In DNA, the CDR3 is TGTGCCAGCAGCTTCGCGACTAGCGGGGAAGGGAGCTCCTACGAGCAGTACTTC.

CDR3 in DNA: TGTGCCAGCAGCCAAGGTATCGGAAACACCATATATTTT. This codes for CASSQGIGNTIYF. V and J are TRBV14 and TRBJ1-3; D gene unclear. CDR3 length: 13 residues. Germline V gives CDR1 SGHDN, CDR2 FVKESK. V shed 1 base and J shed 4 bases, with 5 bases lying between them.

The rearrangement joins TRBV28 to TRBJ2-1, with TRBD1 as a possible D gene (5 bases). Germline V lookup: CDR1 MDHEN, CDR2 SYDVKM. Between the trimmed V and J ends, which lost 3 bases and 0 bases, there was a span of 18 bases. This CDR3 comprises 18 residues. CDR3 sequence reads: CASSFPRVYSSSYNEQFF. Here the CDR3 DNA reads TGTGCCAGCAGTTTCCCCAGGGTATACTCGAGCTCCTACAATGAGCAGTTCTTC.

The chain is built from TRBV6-1 and TRBJ2-1, with D possibly TRBD1 on 6 matching bases. This CDR3 is 12 amino acids long. V was shortened by 2 bases and J by 13 bases, with 12 bases between the two germline ends. Germline CDR1 reads MNHNS; CDR2 reads SASEGT. The CDR3 DNA reads TGTGCCAGCAGTGAACATCGACAGGCCCAGTTCTTC. Protein product: CASSEHRQAQFF.

This clone was seen only a few times. The chain recombines TRBV7-9 with TRBJ1-1, with 9 nucleotides matching TRBD1. CDR1 and CDR2 (germline): SEHNR, FQNEAQ (reference sequence). V lost 1 base, J lost 9 bases, and 3 bases stayed unmatched. The CDR3 runs 13 residues. In DNA, the CDR3 is TGTGCCAGCAGCTTAGAACAGGGGGCGAAAGCTTTCTTT. Its translation is CASSLEQGAKAFF.

This rearrangement joins TRBV20-1 to TRBJ2-5; D might be TRBD1 (6 bases). The CDR3 totals 11 residues. The germline V gene has CDR1 DFQATT and CDR2 SNEGSKA (reference sequence). CDR3 loop: CRAGDAETQYF. The CDR3, as DNA: TGCAGAGCAGGGGACGCGGAGACCCAGTACTTC.

There are a few counts of this clone. The J gene is TRBJ1-5, the V gene TRBV3-1 (or the pseudogene TRBV3-2); unclear D gene. V lost 3 bases and J lost 2, with 5 bases in between. The CDR3 totals 13 residues. Germline V gives CDR1 LGHDT, CDR2 YNNKEL (reference sequence). CDR3 region: CASSQWRNQPQHF. The DNA of the CDR3 is TGTGCCAGCAGCCAGTGGCGCAATCAGCCCCAGCATTTT.

The V gene is TRBV15, the J gene TRBJ2-1, with D tentatively TRBD1 (6 bases). The CDR3 is made up of 15 amino acids. Germline V CDR1 and CDR2: LNHNV, YYDKDF (reference sequence). V was shortened by 3 bases and J by 2 bases, with 11 bases between the two germline ends. The chain's CDR3 is CATSRGHFPYNEQFF. The CDR3 DNA reads as TGTGCCACCAGCAGGGGACATTTCCCCTACAATGAGCAGTTCTTC.

In DNA, the CDR3 is TGTGCCAGCAGCTCCCGAGGCGGGGGAACTAATGAAAAACTGTTTTTT. This gives the protein CASSSRGGGTNEKLFF. This rearrangement joins TRBV7-9 to TRBJ1-4, with D possibly TRBD1 on 5 matching bases. V lost 4 bases, J lost 1 base, and 13 bases lay in between. Looked up from germline, CDR1 is SEHNR and CDR2 is FQNEAQ (reference sequence). CDR3 length: 16 amino acids.

For this clone: The same CDR3 also results from other DNA sequences found in this sample. This chain uses TRBV6-5 with TRBJ1-5; D might be TRBD1 (6 bases). CDR1 is MNHEY and CDR2 is SVGAGI in the germline V gene. Trimming left V 6 bases short and J 4 bases short, with 7 bases between. The CDR3 runs 12 residues. CDR3 region: CASRQGNQPQHF. The CDR3 DNA reads TGTGCCAGCAGGCAGGGGAATCAGCCCCAGCATTTT.

The V and J genes are TRBV18 and TRBJ2-1; 8 positions agree with TRBD2. The CDR3 is made up of 15 amino acids. Germline trimming cut 2 bases from V and 2 bases from J; bases unmatched to any gene: 2. Per germline, CDR1 KGHSH and CDR2 LQKENI. The CDR3 loop reads CASSPSGSAYNEQFF. As DNA, the CDR3 is TGTGCCAGCTCACCAAGCGGGAGTGCCTACAATGAGCAGTTCTTC.